This record concerns one TCR beta chain sequence. Its antigen is not identified. Only in-frame clones appear in the TCRdb table, and some are missing; sequencing was by immunoSEQ multiplex PCR. Here the sample spans roughly 300,000 clones, roughly 88% being singletons. This CDR3 is 14 amino acids long. Between the trimmed V and J ends, which lost 6 bases and 0 bases, there was a span of 11 bases. The germline V gene encodes CDR1 LNHDA and CDR2 SQIVND (reference sequence). This specimen comes from a study of cytomegalovirus exposure and HLA in healthy donors. The study's findings and limits: Across donors, most TCRs were seen rarely, yet some public ones were widespread. According to the study, around 180 TCR beta chains were cytomegalovirus-associated. It was found in a later analysis that first-cohort TCR clusters tended to co-occur in the approximately 120 validation repertoires. Under in vitro conditions, three CMV-associated chains were confirmed as specific for CMV antigens.

The source material was PBMCs. This chain joins TRBV19 and TRBJ1-2; perhaps TRBD1 as D (6 bases). The receptor was isolated from a woman younger than 30 in good health and CMV-seronegative. In DNA form, the CDR3 reads TGTGCCAGTAGACCGGACAGCTCTAACTATGGCTACACCTTC. Its translation is CASRPDSSNYGYTF. The full variable domain, rest sourced from reference TRBV19 and TRBJ1-2, is DGGITQSPKYLFRKEGQNVTLSCEQNLNHDAMYWYRQDPGQGLRLIYYSQIVNDFQKGDIAEGYSVSREKKESFPLTVTSAQKNPTAFYLCASRPDSSNYGYTFGSGTRLTVV.